Following are 27 T cell receptor beta chains from one sample sequenced in a study of T-cell memory formation after mild COVID-19. TCRdb reprocessed the 5' RACE reads via MiXCR and lists one record per CDR3 protein. This sample has roughly 350,000 distinct CDR3 sequences, with about an eighth found just once. The sequencing sample was made of PBMCs or a T cell subset sorted from them (not recorded which). The source of these receptors is a young man who had mild COVID-19 (a few samples of this study predate the infection). Cell type and time point are not known.

This clonotype has only a few counts. V usage is TRBV6-1 and J usage is TRBJ1-1, with 7 bases matching TRBD1. Germline-derived CDR1 and CDR2 are MNHNS and SASEGT. The CDR3 consists of 15 residues. With 4 bases clipped from V and 3 bases from J, the junction kept 8 bases outside the gene matches. The CDR3 sequence: CASSVNRGLYTEAFF. The CDR3 DNA follows: TGTGCCAGCAGTGTGAACAGGGGACTGTACACTGAAGCTTTCTTT.

This sequence joins TRBV7-2 and TRBJ1-1; tentative D call: TRBD1 (6 bases). In germline, CDR1 is SGHTA, CDR2 FQGNSA. The V end lost 7 bases, the J end lost 1 base, and 22 bases lay between the germline ends. There are 17 residues in the CDR3. The CDR3, as DNA: TGTGCCAGCACCGTATTGACAGGACGGGGAAGGAACACTGAAGCTTTCTTT. Its translation is CASTVLTGRGRNTEAFF.

This sequence joins TRBV30 and TRBJ2-5; weak D call: TRBD1 (6 bases). Germline values: CDR1 GTSNPN, CDR2 SVGIG (reference sequence). V was cut by 1 base and J by 4 bases, with 7 bases left in between. The length of the CDR3 is 12 residues. This chain's CDR3 is CAWSGGGETQYF. The CDR3 region has the DNA TGTGCCTGGAGTGGAGGGGGAGAGACCCAGTACTTC.

This chain joins TRBV5-1 and TRBJ2-2, with 9 bases fitting TRBD1. Germline V gene sequence: CDR1 SGHRS, CDR2 YFSETQ. The J segment lost 1 base and the V segment lost 2 bases, leaving 3 bases of the junction unmatched. This CDR3 is built from 16 residues. In DNA form, the CDR3 reads TGCGCCAGCAGCTTCGCGGGACAGGGGAACACCGGGGAGCTGTTTTTT. Its protein product is CASSFAGQGNTGELFF.

This clonotype was counted ten times or more. The chain employs TRBV5-1 and TRBJ2-5; D unresolved. Trimming removed 1 base from V and 5 bases from J, with 15 bases in between. Germline V gene sequence: CDR1 SGHRS, CDR2 YFSETQ. The CDR3 is 15 amino acids. The CDR3 loop reads CASSLRGGSLETQYF. The DNA of the CDR3 is TGCGCCAGCAGCTTGAGAGGTGGCTCCCTTGAGACCCAGTACTTC.

DNA for the CDR3: TGTGCCACCAGCGGGGAACTCACCGGGGGGACCCAGTACTTC. As protein: CATSGELTGGTQYF. The chain carries TRBV15 and TRBJ2-5, with a tentative D call TRBD2 (6 bases). Trimming left V 5 bases short and J 7 bases short, with 17 bases between. CDR1 LNHNV and CDR2 YYDKDF come from the germline V gene (reference sequence). The CDR3 runs to 14 residues.

The rearrangement joins TRBV19 to TRBJ1-1, with D maybe TRBD1 (5 bases). In germline, CDR1 is LNHDA, CDR2 SQIVND (reference sequence). V was cut by 7 bases and J by 4 bases, with 10 bases left in between. CDR3 length: 12 amino acids. The CDR3 loop is CASIQGATEAFF. As DNA, the CDR3 is TGTGCCAGTATCCAAGGGGCCACTGAAGCTTTCTTT.

This clonotype appeared many times. The V and J genes are TRBV20-1 and TRBJ1-2; D is ambiguous. This CDR3 has 13 amino acids. Germline V lookup: CDR1 DFQATT, CDR2 SNEGSKA (reference sequence). Trimming removed 6 bases at V and 6 bases at J, with 17 bases between. The CDR3 protein is CSALMGRTDGYTF. The CDR3 region has the DNA TGCAGTGCCCTGATGGGGAGGACGGATGGCTACACCTTC.

This clonotype was seen only a few times. The chain links TRBV16 to TRBJ1-5, with a tentative D call TRBD1 (6 bases). Germline CDR1 is KGHSY and CDR2 is FQNENV. The CDR3 extends over 16 amino acids. Trimming shortened V by 0 bases and J by 2 bases, and 11 bases separated the two germline ends. CDR3 region: CASSQSPGGGNQPQHF. CDR3 coding DNA: TGTGCCAGCAGCCAATCGCCCGGGGGCGGCAATCAGCCCCAGCATTTT.

The J gene is TRBJ1-6, the V gene TRBV7-2; D is ambiguous. V lost 4 bases and J lost 7, with 11 bases in between. Germline CDR1 is SGHTA and CDR2 is FQGNSA. The CDR3 has 14 residues. The CDR3 DNA reads TGTGCCAGCAGCTGGACGGCGGGGAATTCACCCCTCCACTTT. Translated: CASSWTAGNSPLHF.

The chain combines TRBV7-8 with TRBJ2-1; D assignment may be TRBD1 or TRBD2 (6 bases each). This CDR3 is built from 15 residues. Germline V gene lookup returns CDR1 SGHVS and CDR2 FQNEAQ. Trimming took 1 base from V and 2 from J, leaving 9 bases between them. Written as DNA, the CDR3 is TGTGCCAGCAGCTTAGAAGGGGGGACCTACAATGAGCAGTTCTTC. Its translation is CASSLEGGTYNEQFF.

This clonotype was observed a single time. This rearrangement joins TRBV18 to TRBJ2-7; D may match TRBD1 or TRBD2 (7 bases each). The V and J ends lost 4 bases and 7 bases respectively, with 14 bases between them. Germline CDR1 reads KGHSH; CDR2 reads LQKENI. CDR3 length: 13 residues. The CDR3 sequence is CASSLTRGGEQYV. The CDR3 bases are TGTGCCAGCTCACTTACCAGGGGGGGAGAGCAGTACGTC.

Here the CDR3 reads CSARHGSAFKEQFF. The CDR3 DNA is TGCAGTGCACGACATGGGTCGGCGTTCAAAGAGCAGTTCTTC. The rearrangement links TRBV20-1 to TRBJ2-1; no clear D gene. V gave up 6 bases and J gave up 10 bases, with 22 bases separating them. The CDR3 totals 14 residues. CDR1 DFQATT and CDR2 SNEGSKA come from the germline V gene (reference sequence).

J is TRBJ1-2 and V is TRBV7-2; D call uncertain. Trimming left V 1 base short and J 5 bases short, with 5 bases between. The CDR3 is made up of 12 amino acids. The germline gives CDR1 SGHTA, CDR2 FQGNSA. DNA of the CDR3: TGTGCCAGCAGCTTAGTCAGATATGGCTACACCTTC. Translated, it gives CASSLVRYGYTF.

A few counts support this clonotype. This chain joins TRBV21-1 and TRBJ1-2; TRBD1 is the table's D call, not checked against the DNA. TRBV21-1 is a pseudogene locus. The CDR3 loop spans 14 amino acids. The CDR3 DNA reads TGTGCCAGCAGCACGGGCAGGAGGGGGTATGGCTACACCTTC. As protein: CASSTGRRGYGYTF.

V and J are TRBV18 and TRBJ1-2; D is possibly TRBD1 (5 bases). CDR3 length equals 13 residues. The V end was cut by 6 bases, the J end by 4 bases, with 12 bases between. CDR1 is KGHSH and CDR2 is LQKENI in the germline V gene. The CDR3 sequence: CASSQGQAYGYTF. The DNA of the CDR3 is TGTGCCAGCTCCCAAGGACAAGCCTATGGCTACACCTTC.

This clonotype has only a few counts. The chain carries TRBV29-1 and TRBJ1-1; unclear D gene. The CDR3 contains 13 residues. Germline CDR1 SQVTM, CDR2 ANQGSEA. Trimming took 4 bases from V and 0 from J, leaving 9 bases between them. The CDR3 reads CSVGGRMNTEAFF. In nucleotides, the CDR3 is TGCAGCGTTGGCGGAAGGATGAACACTGAAGCTTTCTTT. Variable domain in full (rest from reference TRBV29-1 and TRBJ1-1): SAVISQKPSRDICQRGTSLTIQCQVDSQVTMMFWYRQQPGQSLTLIATANQGSEATYESGFVIDKFPISRPNLTFSTLTVSNMSPEDSSIYLCSVGGRMNTEAFFGQGTRLTVV.

This clonotype was found a few times. V gene TRBV14 combines with J gene TRBJ1-2; unclear D gene. The germline CDR1 and CDR2 sequences are SGHDN and FVKESK. V lost 2 bases to trimming and J lost 2 bases, with 6 bases between them. The CDR3 runs 13 residues. Written as DNA, the CDR3 is TGTGCCAGCAGCCAACAACGGAACTATGGCTACACCTTC. It codes for CASSQQRNYGYTF.

The chain is built from TRBV12-3 or TRBV12-4 and TRBJ1-1; 7 bases are a match to TRBD1. The CDR3 spans 15 residues. The J segment lost 4 bases and the V segment lost 5 bases, leaving 10 bases of the junction unmatched. The CDR3 sequence: CASSPIPDRATEAFF. The CDR3 region has the DNA TGTGCCAGCAGTCCGATCCCTGACAGGGCCACTGAAGCTTTCTTT.

Comment on this clonotype: At one of its ends the junction is not consistent with the germline gene, which may arise from a read error. This chain joins TRBV5-1 and TRBJ2-7, with D possibly matching TRBD1 (6 bases). The CDR3 totals 14 residues. In germline, CDR1 is SGHRS, CDR2 YFSETQ. Here the CDR3 reads CASSYFGGSDEQYF. Here the CDR3 DNA reads TGCGCCAGCAGCTACTTTGGGGGCTCCGACGAGCAGTACTTC. Complete variable domain (other parts from reference TRBV5-1 and TRBJ2-7): KAGVTQTPRYLIKTRGQQVTLSCSPISGHRSVSWYQQTPGQGLQFLFEYFSETQRNKGNFPGRFSGRQFSNSRSEMNVSTLELGDSALYLCASSYFGGSDEQYFGPGTRLTVT.

J is TRBJ2-6 and V is TRBV5-1; 8 bases align to TRBD1. The V gene end was trimmed by 2 bases and the J gene end by 4 bases; junction bases not matched to a gene: 5. Germline V CDR1 and CDR2: SGHRS, YFSETQ. CDR3 length equals 16 residues. For the CDR3, the DNA is TGCGCCAGCAGCTTTTCAGGGGGCCGAGGGGCCAACGTCCTGACTTTC. Amino acids: CASSFSGGRGANVLTF.

Only a few counts were recorded for this clonotype. The CDR3 nucleotides read TGTGCCAGCTCCACCGTTGGGGGAAGCCGCGAGCAGTACTTC. Protein product: CASSTVGGSREQYF. This chain joins TRBV7-2 and TRBJ2-7; TRBD1 or TRBD2 may be the D gene (5 bases each). This CDR3 has 14 residues. The V end was cut by 8 bases, the J end by 6 bases, with 20 bases between. Germline V lookup: CDR1 SGHTA, CDR2 FQGNSA.

This clonotype came up a few times. The CDR3 DNA sequence: TGTGCCAGCTCTTACCCAGGAAAGAGGGAGACCCAGTACTTC. Translated, it gives CASSYPGKRETQYF. The V call is TRBV18, the J call TRBJ2-5; no definite D call. V lost 6 bases and J lost 5, with 16 bases in between. Germline CDR1 KGHSH, CDR2 LQKENI. The CDR3 is made up of 14 amino acids.

The chain carries TRBV11-3 and TRBJ2-2, with a weak D call TRBD2 (6 bases). The CDR3 runs 14 residues. Germline V CDR1 and CDR2: SGHNT, YENEEA. Trimming took 3 bases from V and 4 from J, leaving 9 bases between them. In DNA, the CDR3 is TGTGCCAGCAGCTTCGGCGGGACCACCGGGGAGCTGTTTTTT. Translating it yields CASSFGGTTGELFF. Looking up the rest from reference TRBV11-3 and TRBJ2-2 gives the full variable domain: EAGVVQSPRYKIIEKKQPVAFWCNPISGHNTLYWYLQNLGQGPELLIRYENEEAVDDSQLPKDRFSAERLKGVDSTLKIQPAELGDSAVYLCASSFGGTTGELFFGEGSRLTVL.

This chain links TRBV5-1 with TRBJ1-3; 7 nucleotides line up with TRBD1. Trimming removed 2 bases from V and 2 bases from J; junction bases left unmatched: 4. Germline assignment: CDR1 SGHRS and CDR2 YFSETQ. The CDR3 has 15 residues. In nucleotides, the CDR3 is TGCGCCAGCAGCTTAGGACAGGTTCCTGGAAACACCATATATTTT. Translating it yields CASSLGQVPGNTIYF.

In this sample, this clonotype turned up a few times. J is TRBJ1-4 and V is TRBV2; D unclear. The CDR3 has 12 residues. Germline lookup yields CDR1 SNHLY and CDR2 FYNNEI. Trimming left V 7 bases short and J 5 bases short, with 8 bases between. CDR3 nucleotide sequence: TGTGCCAGCATGGGAGTGAATGAAAAACTGTTTTTT. This gives the protein CASMGVNEKLFF.

In its sample, this clonotype was seen a few times. The rearrangement joins TRBV12-3 or TRBV12-4 to TRBJ1-4; 11 bases match TRBD1. The CDR3 length is 17 residues. The trim removed 5 bases at V and 7 bases at J, leaving 12 bases unmatched. The CDR3 sequence: CASSPTLGQGASEKLFF. As DNA, the CDR3 is TGTGCCAGCAGTCCGACCCTCGGACAGGGGGCTTCTGAAAAACTGTTTTTT.